This T cell receptor beta chain was captured in a study of shared clonotypes between healthy human individuals. The assay was immunoSEQ multiplex PCR, and TCRdb's table has in-frame clones only and misses some. This repertoire shows a few million clones, 85% to 95% found once; its top ten account for 0.35% to 0.5%. Germline V gene lookup returns CDR1 MGHDK and CDR2 SYGVNS. CDR3 length: 16 residues. Trimming cost V 3 bases and J 2 bases, with 15 bases left between them. The clonotype originates from a man aged 18 to 35 in good health. Some clones in this sample may be carry-over from other donors' samples. The sequenced sample was naive CD4+ T cells from PBMCs. Subset defined: CD45RA+ positively selected. This chain links TRBV25-1 with TRBJ2-3; D may be TRBD1 or TRBD2 (5 bases each). The CDR3 nucleotides read TGTGCCAGCAGTGACTGGGGGAGTCGAGACACAGATACGCAGTATTTT. It translates to CASSDWGSRDTDTQYF.